Each of the 9 T cell receptor beta chains below was sequenced from the same sample in a study of blood T cell repertoires in COVID-19. Assay used: immunoSEQ multiplex PCR; TCRdb lists only in-frame clones, some missing. Of roughly 150,000 clones listed, around 84% were seen once; the top ten hold around a fifth. The specimen sequenced was peripheral blood. These TCRs come from a woman aged 80 or over with acute or convalescent COVID-19.

V usage is TRBV3-1 (or the pseudogene TRBV3-2) and J usage is TRBJ1-2, with TRBD1 as a possible D gene (6 bases). The CDR3 runs to 15 residues. Trimming cost V 0 bases and J 7 bases, with 15 bases left between them. CDR1 is LGHDT, CDR2 YNNKEL, per germline (reference sequence). Written as DNA, the CDR3 is TGTGCCAGCAGCCAAGATGTTGGGGGCCGAGGTGGCTACACCTTC. Translating gives CASSQDVGGRGGYTF.

This clone occurred once. The chain couples TRBV27 to TRBJ1-2, with 8 positions matching TRBD1. The ends lost 5 bases at V and 8 bases at J; junction bases unmatched: 16. The length of the CDR3 is 16 residues. Germline CDR1 and CDR2: MNHEY and SMNVEV (reference sequence). The CDR3 nucleotides are TGTGCCAGCAGTCCTCACCAGGCAGGGGCAGGGGGCGGCTACACCTTC. It yields the protein CASSPHQAGAGGGYTF.

Worth noting for this clone: The junction does not match germline at one end; this may be a read error. In the same sample, other DNA sequences code for this CDR3. The chain uses TRBV6-1 and TRBJ1-5; TRBD1 aligns across 9 bases. The germline V gene has CDR1 MNHNS and CDR2 SASEGT. The CDR3 has 15 amino acids. The chain's CDR3 is CASSEGGQGNQPQHF. As DNA, the CDR3 is TGTGCCAGCAGTGAAGGGGGACAGGGCAACCAGCCCCAGCATTTT.

The chain links TRBV5-1 to TRBJ2-7, with D unclear. V shed 0 bases and J shed 6 bases, with 7 bases lying between them. Germline V gene lookup returns CDR1 SGHRS and CDR2 YFSETQ. This CDR3 region has 12 residues. The CDR3 region has the DNA TGCGCCAGCAGCTTGGACGGTCTCGAGCAGTACTTC. Translation gives CASSLDGLEQYF.

V usage is TRBV6-6 and J usage is TRBJ2-3; the D is unclear. This CDR3 is 13 amino acids long. Between the trimmed V and J ends, which lost 6 bases and 3 bases, there was a span of 10 bases. Germline V gene data show CDR1 as MNHNY and CDR2 as SVGAGI (reference sequence). The CDR3 DNA reads as TGTGCCAGCAGGTTCGAGGCAACAGATACGCAGTATTTT. Its protein is CASRFEATDTQYF.

This clone was counted only a few times. The chain carries TRBV6-6 and TRBJ2-7; 8 nucleotides match TRBD2. The V and J ends lost 4 bases and 3 bases, in that order; junction bases with no gene match: 8. The CDR3 has 15 residues. Germline V gene lookup returns CDR1 MNHNY and CDR2 SVGAGI (reference sequence). CDR3: CASSSTSGTSYEQYF. CDR3 coding DNA: TGTGCCAGCAGTTCTACATCCGGGACTAGCTACGAGCAGTACTTC.

The chain links TRBV24-1 to TRBJ2-1; 12 bases are a match to TRBD2. The V segment lost 3 bases and the J segment 4 bases; nucleotides outside the gene matches: 6. Germline V gene data show CDR1 as KGHDR and CDR2 as SFDVKD. The CDR3 loop spans 17 amino acids. This CDR3 is CATSDVLAGGSYNEQFF. The CDR3, as DNA: TGTGCCACCAGTGATGTACTAGCGGGAGGATCTTACAATGAGCAGTTCTTC.

The chain uses TRBV6-5 and TRBJ1-2; 8 bases match TRBD1. Germline CDR1 reads MNHEY; CDR2 reads SVGAGI. This CDR3 spans 13 amino acids. With V trimmed by 2 bases and J by 5 bases, 1 base remained unmatched. The CDR3 is CASSYRTGYGYTF. Written as DNA, the CDR3 is TGTGCCAGCAGTTACCGGACAGGGTATGGCTACACCTTC.

J is TRBJ2-7 and V is TRBV29-1; D perhaps matches TRBD2 (6 bases). The CDR3 is 13 residues long. V lost 5 bases to trimming and J lost 1 base, with 12 bases between them. The germline CDR1 and CDR2 sequences are SQVTM and ANQGSEA. The CDR3 sequence is CSVLLAASYEQYF. The CDR3, as DNA: TGCAGCGTTCTACTAGCTGCATCCTACGAGCAGTACTTC.